The 17 T cell receptor delta chains given below trace back to one sample, sequenced in a study of human gamma delta and Vdelta1 T cells. TCRdb re-called clones from the PCR reads via CATT. The repertoire holds approximately 1,500 delta-chain clones, approximately 40% seen once, with about 4.8% in the top ten. Sequencing input: Vdelta1 gamma-delta T cells from blood. The source of these receptors is a human donor in good health.

Concerning this clone: A far larger clone is only one base removed, so a read error is likely. The chain combines TRDV1 with TRDJ1, with 11 bases aligning to TRDD3. CDR1 is TSWWSYY and CDR2 is QGS in the germline V gene. The CDR3 is 17 amino acids. CDR3 in DNA: TGTGCTCTTGGGAGCTGGGGGATACCCAAATACACCGATAAACGCATCTTT. Encoded protein: CALGSWGIPKYTDKRIF.

This clone is classed as large. V gene TRDV1 combines with J gene TRDJ1, with 11 bases identical to TRDD3. This CDR3 is built from 22 residues. The V and J ends lost 4 bases and 0 bases, in that order; junction bases with no gene match: 22. The germline V gene encodes CDR1 TSWWSYY and CDR2 QGS. The DNA of the CDR3 is TGTGCTCTTGGGGGCCGGCCTTCCCCGTACTGGGGGATAGTTTCGTACACCGATAAACTCATCTTT. Translation gives CALGGRPSPYWGIVSYTDKLIF.

Within the sample, this clone is large. V gene TRDV1 combines with J gene TRDJ1; TRDD3 agrees at 11 bases. Germline CDR1 reads TSWWSYY; CDR2 reads QGS. The CDR3 runs to 20 residues. V lost 0 bases and J lost 7; bases outside the gene matches: 19. CDR3 in DNA: TGTGCTCTTGGGGAACTAGACCCCCTTCCTGCGTACTGGGGGATAACTAAACTCATCTTT. Protein product: CALGELDPLPAYWGITKLIF.

Relative to its sample, this clone is medium-sized. This sample also contains other DNA sequences that code for the same CDR3. This sequence joins TRDV1 and TRDJ1; 10 nucleotides align to TRDD3. J lost 3 bases, V lost 1 base, and 26 bases had no gene match. This CDR3 comprises 23 residues. CDR1 is TSWWSYY and CDR2 is QGS in the germline V gene. In nucleotides, the CDR3 is TGTGCTCTTGGGGAACCGCAGGCCTTCCTATCTTTCGGGGGGATACGCGGGTCCGATAAACTCATCTTT. It translates to CALGEPQAFLSFGGIRGSDKLIF.

About this clone itself: A far bigger clonotype differs at one base, so this is likely a read error. This chain connects TRDV1 to TRDJ1, with 10 bases lining up with TRDD3. The V segment lost 4 bases and the J segment 3 bases; nucleotides outside the gene matches: 14. The CDR3 runs 18 residues. Germline CDR1 and CDR2: TSWWSYY and QGS. The CDR3 protein is CALGGLGWGITTPDKLIF. Written as DNA, the CDR3 is TGTGCTCTTGGGGGCCTAGGCTGGGGGATAACGACCCCCGATAAACTCATCTTT.

About this clone itself: The junction departs from the called germline gene at one end, perhaps through a read error. The chain carries TRDV1 and TRDJ1; D is undetermined. The CDR3 has 20 amino acids. CDR1 is TSWWSYY and CDR2 is QGS in the germline V gene. In nucleotides, the CDR3 is TGTGCTCTTGGGGATGTAGGCGGTCCACGTGGGTGGGTGTACACCGATAAACGCATCTTT. Protein product: CALGDVGGPRGWVYTDKRIF.

This clone is classed as medium-sized (0.01 to 0.1%). J is TRDJ1 and V is TRDV1, with 9 nucleotides matching TRDD3. The CDR3 sequence is 20 residues long. Trimming took 4 bases from V and 3 from J; bases not matched to a gene: 21. Per the germline V gene, CDR1 is TSWWSYY and CDR2 is QGS. The CDR3 protein is CALGGRPSRGGYPLADKLIF. CDR3 sequence (DNA): TGTGCTCTTGGGGGACGGCCTTCCCGGGGGGGATACCCTTTGGCCGATAAACTCATCTTT.

The sample holds one count of this clone. A much larger clone lies a single base off, so this may be a read error. The chain has TRDV1 and TRDJ1, with D possibly being TRDD2 or TRDD3 (5 bases each). The CDR3 spans 16 residues. V gave up 4 bases and J gave up 7 bases, with 22 bases separating them. The germline gives CDR1 TSWWSYY, CDR2 QGS. The CDR3 here is CALGVLDLGITGKLIF. The CDR3 coding sequence is TGTGCTCTTGGGGTCCTAGACCTGGGAATAACGGGTAAACTCATCTTT.

Sample share makes this clone large. Other nucleotide sequences in the sample specify the same CDR3. The chain employs TRDV1 and TRDJ1; TRDD3 agrees at 8 bases. Losses at the gene ends were 4 bases for V and 0 bases for J; bases not matched to a gene: 31. Looked up from germline, CDR1 is TSWWSYY and CDR2 is QGS. The CDR3 consists of 24 residues. CDR3 nucleotide sequence: TGTGCTCTTGGGGTCCCGAAGGCTCCAACTGCATCACTGGGGGTCCAGAGGTACACCGATAAACTCATCTTT. Translation gives CALGVPKAPTASLGVQRYTDKLIF.

A note on this clone: The junction shows a germline mismatch at one end, possibly a read error. This sequence joins TRDV1 and TRDJ1; the match to TRDD3 covers 8 bases. The CDR3 is 16 amino acids. Germline lookup yields CDR1 TSWWSYY and CDR2 QGS. The CDR3 DNA reads as TGCTCTGGGGGAACTACAGGGGGGATTCTTGGCGATAAACTCATCTTT. Encoded protein: CSGGTTGGILGDKLIF.

Worth noting for this clone: This is likely an artifact of a read error, given a far larger clone one base away. The J gene is TRDJ1, the V gene TRDV1; TRDD2 is a possible D gene (5 bases). The CDR3 sequence is 17 residues long. Germline V lookup: CDR1 TSWWSYY, CDR2 QGS. The CDR3 spells CALGASFTTDCTGKLIF. The CDR3 region has the DNA TGTGCTCTTGGGGCCTCCTTCACCACAGACTGCACCGGTAAACTCATCTTT.

To note about this clone: A far larger clone is off by one base, so a read error is likely. The chain employs TRDV1 and TRDJ1; possible D gene TRDD2, 5 bases. CDR1 and CDR2 (germline): TSWWSYY, QGS. The CDR3 consists of 22 residues. Trimming took off 0 bases at V and 1 base at J, with 30 bases between the two ends. This CDR3 is CALGELRTPNLLWVGATDKLIF. In nucleotides, the CDR3 is TGTGCTCTTGGGGAACTTAGAACGCCCAACCTACTTTGGGTAGGGGCCACCGATAAACTCATCTTT.

Notes on this clone: A much larger clone is a single base away; this may be a read error. Other nucleotide sequences from this sample produce the same CDR3. This chain links TRDV1 with TRDJ1; 13 nucleotides align to TRDD3. This CDR3 has 25 amino acids. From germline, CDR1 is TSWWSYY and CDR2 QGS. The DNA of the CDR3 is TGTGCTCTTGGAGAACCTGGGGGGGAAGGAACTTCCTACCCCCCTAACTGGGGGATACGCGACAAACTCATCTTT. It specifies CALGEPGGEGTSYPPNWGIRDKLIF.

In the case of this clone: It differs at one base from a far larger clone, so likely a read error. The chain couples TRDV1 to TRDJ1; D unresolved. This CDR3 contains 15 residues. The germline gives CDR1 TSWWSYY, CDR2 QGS. In DNA, the CDR3 is TGTGCTCTTGGGGAACTAAACTACCACACCGATAAACGCATCTTT. It translates to CALGELNYHTDKRIF.

Worth noting for this clone: This may stem from a read error, because a much larger clone lies one nucleotide away. The gene calls are TRDV1 and TRDJ1; D is unclear. This CDR3 comprises 20 residues. V shed 2 bases and J shed 4 bases, with 29 bases lying between them. The germline V gene has CDR1 TSWWSYY and CDR2 QGS. The DNA of the CDR3 is TGTGCTCTTGGGGAAAAGAGGGTGGTCCCAAGCCTTTTAGCCCACGATAAACTCATCTTT. It specifies CALGEKRVVPSLLAHDKLIF.

In its sample, this clone is medium-sized. The J gene is TRDJ1, the V gene TRDV1, with 9 positions matching TRDD3. Germline trimming cut 5 bases from V and 0 bases from J; bases unmatched to any gene: 16. Germline V lookup: CDR1 TSWWSYY, CDR2 QGS. CDR3 length: 19 amino acids. CDR3 bases: TGTGCTCTTGGGAAATGCCCCTTACTGGGGGACTTGTACACCGATAAACTCATCTTT. Its protein is CALGKCPLLGDLYTDKLIF.

V usage is TRDV1 and J usage is TRDJ1, with D uncertain. CDR3 size: 19 residues. The germline V and J ends were trimmed by 4 bases and 2 bases, with 26 bases remaining between them. Germline assignment: CDR1 TSWWSYY and CDR2 QGS. The CDR3 reads CALGALFHTRPRRTDKLIF. The DNA for the CDR3 is TGTGCTCTTGGGGCCTTATTCCACACCCGCCCCCGGCGAACCGATAAACTCATCTTT.